What follows are 30 T cell receptor beta chains derived from one specimen sequenced in a study of beta chain features in type 1 diabetes. TCRB transcripts that were expressed got sequenced, as all of the isolated RNA had been reverse transcribed. TCRdb's copy holds only in-frame clones and misses some; the assay was immunoSEQ multiplex PCR. The data show about 900,000 clones, 15% to 20% seen once. The sample comprised naive CD4+ T cells from blood. The origin of the receptors is a woman aged 18-35 years in good health.

The table lists this clone with a few counts. The chain uses TRBV21-1 and TRBJ2-2; no DNA check was done on the table's D call, TRBD1. TRBV21-1 is shown as a pseudogene. The CDR3 spans 11 residues. The CDR3 nucleotides read TGTGCCAGCCTCCCAGGGCGGGAGCTGTTTTTT. Amino acids: CASLPGRELFF.

There are a few counts of this clone. CDR3 coding DNA: TGTGCCAGCAGCTTAGGGAAGCCGGGACAGGGCTCCTACGAGCAGTACTTC. This gives the protein CASSLGKPGQGSYEQYF. This sequence joins TRBV7-6 and TRBJ2-7; 9 bases fit TRBD1. The CDR3 runs 17 residues. The germline V gene encodes CDR1 SGHVS and CDR2 FNYEAQ. V gave up 1 base and J gave up 0 bases; unmatched junction bases: 7.

The chain recombines TRBV7-9 with TRBJ2-3, with D maybe TRBD1 (6 bases). V was clipped by 1 base and J by 4 bases, with 9 bases between them. Germline CDR1 and CDR2: SEHNR and FQNEAQ (reference sequence). The length of the CDR3 is 14 residues. The DNA for the CDR3 is TGTGCCAGCAGCTTAGGTGGGGGCCCAGATACGCAGTATTTT. As protein: CASSLGGGPDTQYF.

The chain joins TRBV27 to TRBJ2-3, with TRBD1 as a possible D gene (5 bases). V lost 7 bases and J 0 bases, leaving 11 bases between the germline ends. This CDR3 is built from 14 residues. The V gene's germline CDR1 is MNHEY and CDR2 SMNVEV (reference sequence). The CDR3 sequence is CASMGLGSTDTQYF. The CDR3 coding sequence is TGTGCCAGCATGGGGCTAGGTAGCACAGATACGCAGTATTTT.

A few counts support this clone. This chain joins TRBV10-2 and TRBJ2-5; 7 nucleotides align to TRBD2. Germline V CDR1 and CDR2: WSHSY, SAAADI. After removal of 2 bases from V and 4 bases from J, the junction contained 4 bases not matched to a gene. The CDR3 has 14 residues. As DNA, the CDR3 is TGCGCCAGCAGTGAGCGCGGGAGTAGAGAGACCCAGTACTTC. Translated, it gives CASSERGSRETQYF.

The chain joins TRBV4-1 to TRBJ2-2; TRBD2 agrees at 10 bases. The CDR3 loop spans 18 amino acids. The germline V gene has CDR1 MGHRA and CDR2 YSYEKL. J was trimmed by 2 bases and V by 4 bases; bases with no gene match: 10. The CDR3 DNA reads TGCGCCAGCAGCCTGATCCAACTAGCGGGAAGCAACACCGGGGAGCTGTTTTTT. Protein product: CASSLIQLAGSNTGELFF.

Comments on this clone: The identical CDR3 is also encoded by other nucleotide sequences in the sample. The chain carries TRBV6-5 and TRBJ2-3; tentative D call: TRBD2 (6 bases). The germline CDR1 and CDR2 sequences are MNHEY and SVGAGI. CDR3 size: 14 residues. V lost 2 bases and J 1 base, leaving 7 bases between the germline ends. The CDR3 here is CASSYGGGTDTQYF. The CDR3 DNA reads TGTGCCAGCAGTTACGGCGGGGGCACAGATACGCAGTATTTT.

The CDR3 reads CAISESFPQDRGGDGYTF. The CDR3 region has the DNA TGTGCCATCAGTGAGTCGTTCCCCCAGGACAGGGGAGGCGATGGCTACACCTTC. V is TRBV10-3 and J is TRBJ1-2, with 9 bases that match TRBD1. The CDR3 consists of 18 residues. Germline CDR1 reads ENHRY; CDR2 reads SYGVKD. V lost 0 bases, J lost 6 bases, and 14 bases stayed unmatched.

This clone was seen only a few times. The chain joins TRBV19 to TRBJ2-7; D is unclear. V shed 3 bases and J shed 0 bases, with 6 bases lying between them. Per germline, CDR1 LNHDA and CDR2 SQIVND (reference sequence). The CDR3 has 13 amino acids. DNA of the CDR3: TGTGCCAGTAGTATGGCAGGCTCCTACGAGCAGTACTTC. As protein: CASSMAGSYEQYF. Full variable domain (missing parts from reference TRBV19 and TRBJ2-7): DGGITQSPKYLFRKEGQNVTLSCEQNLNHDAMYWYRQDPGQGLRLIYYSQIVNDFQKGDIAEGYSVSREKKESFPLTVTSAQKNPTAFYLCASSMAGSYEQYFGPGTRLTVT.

About this clone: An end of the junction differs from the germline gene, which may be a read error. The chain recombines TRBV7-7 with TRBJ2-4; 10 nucleotides align to TRBD2. Germline-derived CDR1 and CDR2 are SSHAT and FNYEAQ (reference sequence). This CDR3 region has 18 residues. Here the CDR3 DNA reads TGTGCTAGCAGCTTAGAAGTCAGAAGCGGGAGGGTTAGAAACATTCAGTACTTC. Protein product: CASSLEVRSGRVRNIQYF.

CDR3 in DNA: TGTGCCAGCAGGTCTACTAGCCTAGAGACCCAGTACTTC. Amino acid sequence: CASRSTSLETQYF. The rearrangement links TRBV6-6 to TRBJ2-5; D may be TRBD2 (6 bases). The germline gives CDR1 MNHNY, CDR2 SVGAGI (reference sequence). There are 13 residues in the CDR3. Trimming pared 6 bases from V and 4 bases from J, leaving 12 bases between.

This clone was seen a few times. The chain carries TRBV5-1 and TRBJ1-2, with D perhaps matching TRBD1 (5 bases). The CDR3 has 14 residues. V lost 0 bases and J 5 bases, leaving 11 bases between the germline ends. Germline V lookup: CDR1 SGHRS, CDR2 YFSETQ. CDR3 loop: CASSLVVREYGYTF. CDR3 DNA: TGCGCCAGCAGCTTGGTAGTCAGGGAGTATGGCTACACCTTC.

The J gene is TRBJ2-1, the V gene TRBV6-6; 10 nucleotides agree with TRBD2. V was pared by 9 bases and J by 3 bases, with 11 bases of the junction left unmatched. The CDR3 is made up of 16 amino acids. Germline lookup yields CDR1 MNHNY and CDR2 SVGAGI (reference sequence). Here the CDR3 DNA reads TGTGCCAGTTTCCCTACTAGCGGGGTCGTCTACAATGAGCAGTTCTTC. Translating gives CASFPTSGVVYNEQFF.

V and J are TRBV19 and TRBJ2-1; D remains ambiguous. CDR3 size: 12 residues. V lost 3 bases and J lost 2, with 2 bases in between. Germline CDR1 reads LNHDA; CDR2 reads SQIVND (reference sequence). The CDR3 nucleotides are TGTGCCAGTAGTATTCCCTACAATGAGCAGTTCTTC. Encoded protein: CASSIPYNEQFF.

The table lists this clone with a few counts. This rearrangement joins TRBV7-9 to TRBJ1-1; 7 bases align to TRBD1. Per the germline V gene, CDR1 is SEHNR and CDR2 is FQNEAQ (reference sequence). The CDR3 runs to 14 residues. J gave up 7 bases and V 5 bases, and 10 bases lay outside the gene matches. CDR3 nucleotide sequence: TGTGCCAGCAGCCGGACCGGGACAGAGTTTGAAGCTTTCTTT. The encoded protein is CASSRTGTEFEAFF.

This chain links TRBV9 with TRBJ1-3, with D maybe TRBD1 (6 bases). From germline, CDR1 is SGDLS and CDR2 YYNGEE. The CDR3 covers 17 residues. The V end was cut by 1 base, the J end by 1 base, with 15 bases between. The CDR3: CASSVTVTGSSGNTIYF. CDR3 sequence (DNA): TGTGCCAGCAGCGTAACCGTCACAGGGAGTTCTGGAAACACCATATATTTT.

In this sample, this clone turned up a few times. Other DNA sequences of this sample code for an identical CDR3. The chain combines TRBV7-9 with TRBJ2-7, with a possible D match to TRBD1 (6 bases). From germline, CDR1 is SEHNR and CDR2 FQNEAQ (reference sequence). The CDR3 runs 14 residues. V was shortened by 3 bases and J by 0 bases, with 9 bases between the two germline ends. CDR3 DNA sequence: TGTGCCAGCAGCTTGGAAGGGGGCTCCTACGAGCAGTACTTC. This sequence encodes CASSLEGGSYEQYF.

The rearrangement uses TRBV5-1 and TRBJ2-7, with D unresolved. Trimming left V 2 bases short and J 3 bases short, with 12 bases between. This CDR3 is built from 14 residues. The germline V gene encodes CDR1 SGHRS and CDR2 YFSETQ. As DNA, the CDR3 is TGCGCCAGCAGCTTTTTGGGGTTGGACTACGAGCAGTACTTC. Protein sequence: CASSFLGLDYEQYF. Filled out from reference TRBV5-1 and TRBJ2-7, the complete variable domain reads KAGVTQTPRYLIKTRGQQVTLSCSPISGHRSVSWYQQTPGQGLQFLFEYFSETQRNKGNFPGRFSGRQFSNSRSEMNVSTLELGDSALYLCASSFLGLDYEQYFGPGTRLTVT.

The chain joins TRBV28 to TRBJ1-1; D unresolved. CDR3 length equals 13 residues. The V gene's germline CDR1 is MDHEN and CDR2 SYDVKM. V was pared by 4 bases and J by 8 bases, with 14 bases between. The CDR3 protein is CASSSRRVTEAFF. CDR3 sequence (DNA): TGTGCCAGCAGTTCTCGCCGGGTAACAGAAGCTTTCTTT.

The genes are TRBV27 and TRBJ2-3; no definite D call. CDR1 and CDR2 from the germline V gene are MNHEY and SMNVEV (reference sequence). Trimming stripped 5 bases from V and 4 bases from J, with 19 bases between. This CDR3 spans 16 amino acids. The CDR3: CASSTLLASRADTQYF. CDR3 bases: TGTGCCAGCAGTACGCTACTCGCAAGCCGGGCAGATACGCAGTATTTT.

The rearrangement links TRBV18 to TRBJ2-1; TRBD2 aligns across 8 bases. The CDR3 is made up of 15 amino acids. CDR1 KGHSH and CDR2 LQKENI come from the germline V gene. V shed 0 bases, J shed 6 bases, and the junction held 4 bases outside the gene matches. DNA for the CDR3: TGTGCCAGCTCACCACCAGCACTAGCGGTCAATGAGCAGTTCTTC. Its translation: CASSPPALAVNEQFF.

The V and J genes are TRBV4-2 and TRBJ1-2; D is uncertain. The V end was cut by 6 bases, the J end by 9 bases, with 17 bases between. The CDR3 spans 13 residues. Germline CDR1 is LGHNA and CDR2 is YNFKEQ. The CDR3 DNA reads as TGTGCCAGCAGTCCGAGTGCCATATTAAGCTACACCTTC. Translating it yields CASSPSAILSYTF.

The chain couples TRBV6-1 to TRBJ2-1; D remains ambiguous. Germline assignment: CDR1 MNHNS and CDR2 SASEGT. V was pared by 2 bases and J by 15 bases, with 20 bases between. This CDR3 region has 14 residues. CDR3 DNA sequence: TGTGCCAGCAGTGAAAGGGTACTTGGGCGAAACTGGTTCTTC. This translates into CASSERVLGRNWFF.

In its sample, this clone was seen a few times. The chain joins TRBV9 to TRBJ2-5; 9 bases fit TRBD2. The J segment lost 5 bases and the V segment lost 0 bases, leaving 8 bases of the junction unmatched. This CDR3 spans 16 amino acids. The germline CDR1 and CDR2 sequences are SGDLS and YYNGEE. In nucleotides, the CDR3 is TGTGCCAGCAGCGTAGGAGGAGCGGGAGGTTATGAGACCCAGTACTTC. It specifies CASSVGGAGGYETQYF.

This clone was observed a handful of times. The gene calls are TRBV28 and TRBJ1-5, with TRBD1 matching over 7 bases. With 4 bases clipped from V and 4 bases from J, the junction kept 10 bases outside the gene matches. CDR1 is MDHEN and CDR2 is SYDVKM in the germline V gene. The CDR3 runs to 16 residues. The DNA for the CDR3 is TGTGCCAGCAGTTCGCCCCGACAGGGTAGGAATCAGCCCCAGCATTTT. It yields the protein CASSSPRQGRNQPQHF. The full variable domain, rest sourced from reference TRBV28 and TRBJ1-5, is DVKVTQSSRYLVKRTGEKVFLECVQDMDHENMFWYRQDPGLGLRLIYFSYDVKMKEKGDIPEGYSVSREKKERFSLILESASTNQTSMYLCASSSPRQGRNQPQHFGDGTRLSIL.

Concerning this clone itself: The same CDR3 is also encoded by other DNA sequences in this sample. The chain couples TRBV28 to TRBJ2-7; D may match TRBD1 or TRBD2 (5 bases each). In germline, CDR1 is MDHEN, CDR2 SYDVKM. The CDR3 runs 11 residues. Between the trimmed V and J ends, which lost 6 bases and 7 bases, there was a span of 10 bases. DNA for the CDR3: TGTGCCAGCAGCCTAGAGGGGGAGCAGTACTTC. Translated: CASSLEGEQYF.

The V and J genes are TRBV9 and TRBJ2-5, with 7 bases matching TRBD1. V dropped 3 bases and J dropped 4; count of bases not matched to a gene: 18. Per germline, CDR1 SGDLS and CDR2 YYNGEE. The CDR3 loop spans 18 amino acids. In DNA form, the CDR3 reads TGTGCCAGCAGCGCAGAGGTGCCCGGGACAGAACTCTTAGAGACCCAGTACTTC. This sequence encodes CASSAEVPGTELLETQYF.

A few counts support this clone. J is TRBJ2-7 and V is TRBV10-3; 7 bases fit TRBD1. The V gene end was trimmed by 7 bases and the J gene end by 2 bases; junction bases not matched to a gene: 8. CDR1 and CDR2 from the germline V gene are ENHRY and SYGVKD. The CDR3 consists of 14 residues. CDR3 in DNA: TGTGCCATCACTTCTGGACAGGTAACCTACGAGCAGTACTTC. It encodes CAITSGQVTYEQYF.

This clone has a handful of counts. V and J are TRBV7-2 and TRBJ2-7; 12 nucleotides agree with TRBD2. J lost 2 bases, V lost 3 bases, and 8 bases had no gene match. The CDR3 loop spans 17 amino acids. Germline assignment: CDR1 SGHTA and CDR2 FQGNSA. CDR3 sequence: CASSFGTSGHYPYEQYF. The CDR3 region has the DNA TGTGCCAGCAGCTTTGGGACTAGCGGGCATTACCCCTACGAGCAGTACTTC. The full variable domain, in which reference TRBV7-2 and TRBJ2-7 provide the parts outside the CDR3, is GAGVSQSPSNKVTEKGKDVELRCDPISGHTALYWYRQSLGQGLEFLIYFQGNSAPDKSGLPSDRFSAERTGGSVSTLTIQRTQQEDSAVYLCASSFGTSGHYPYEQYFGPGTRLTVT.

The chain carries TRBV7-9 and TRBJ2-5; D is undetermined. The V gene lost 5 bases and the J gene lost 4 bases, with 17 bases spanning the gap. Looked up from germline, CDR1 is SEHNR and CDR2 is FQNEAQ (reference sequence). The CDR3 loop spans 15 amino acids. In nucleotides, the CDR3 is TGTGCCAGCAGCCCCACGGCAGCCGGTCGAGAGACCCAGTACTTC. Translation gives CASSPTAAGRETQYF.